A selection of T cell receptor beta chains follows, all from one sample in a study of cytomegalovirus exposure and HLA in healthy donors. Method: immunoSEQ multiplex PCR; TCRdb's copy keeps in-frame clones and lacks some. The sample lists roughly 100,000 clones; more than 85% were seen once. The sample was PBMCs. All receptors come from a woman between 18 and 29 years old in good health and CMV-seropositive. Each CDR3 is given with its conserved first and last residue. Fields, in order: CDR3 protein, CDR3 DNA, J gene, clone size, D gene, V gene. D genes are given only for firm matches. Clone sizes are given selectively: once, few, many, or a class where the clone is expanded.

CASSGTGGGAGELFF,TGCGCCAGCAGTGGGACAGGTGGAGGGGCCGGGGAGCTGTTTTTT,TRBJ2-2,NA,NA,TRBV10-1
CASRGGDSGNTIYF,TGTGCCAGTAGAGGAGGGGACTCTGGAAACACCATATATTTT,TRBJ1-3,once,NA,TRBV28
CASSSRDRTYEQYF,TGTGCCAGCAGCTCGCGGGACAGGACCTACGAGCAGTACTTC,TRBJ2-7,NA,TRBD1,TRBV7-8
CASRGAVGTEAFF,TGTGCCAGCAGAGGGGCCGTGGGCACTGAAGCTTTCTTT,TRBJ1-1,NA,NA,TRBV5-4
CASSSQGAGEAFF,TGTGCCAGCTCATCACAGGGGGCAGGTGAAGCTTTCTTT,TRBJ1-1,NA,TRBD1,TRBV18
CASSLDQYEQYF,TGTGCCAGCAGCCTGGATCAGTACGAGCAGTACTTC,TRBJ2-7,NA,NA,TRBV5-4
CASSLTGGSQPQHF,TGTGCCAGCAGCCTGACAGGGGGCAGTCAGCCCCAGCATTTT,TRBJ1-5,NA,TRBD1,TRBV5-6
CASSYRTLGEKLFF,TGTGCCAGCAGTTACAGGACCTTAGGAGAAAAACTGTTTTTT,TRBJ1-4,NA,NA,TRBV28
CASSLYPPPYEQYF,TGTGCCAGCAGCTTATATCCGCCGCCCTACGAGCAGTACTTC,TRBJ2-7,NA,NA,TRBV7-3
CASKRTSGSSYEQYF,TGTGCCAGCAAGAGGACTAGCGGGAGCTCCTACGAGCAGTACTTC,TRBJ2-7,NA,TRBD2,TRBV6-5
CASSLNPRGETDTQYF,TGTGCCAGCAGCTTAAATCCCCGGGGGGAGACAGATACGCAGTATTTT,TRBJ2-3,NA,TRBD2,TRBV7-3
CASSLGGRQPQHF,TGTGCCAGCAGCTTGGGGGGCCGCCAGCCCCAGCATTTT,TRBJ1-5,NA,NA,TRBV5-6
CAWSVRLRETQYF,TGTGCCTGGAGTGTCCGTCTGAGGGAGACCCAGTACTTC,TRBJ2-5,NA,NA,TRBV30
CASSSWTGTTEAFF,TGTGCCAGCAGCAGCTGGACAGGTACCACTGAAGCTTTCTTT,TRBJ1-1,NA,TRBD1,TRBV7-9
CASSQTGTGGEKLFF,TGTGCCAGCAGCCAGACCGGGACAGGGGGTGAAAAACTGTTTTTT,TRBJ1-4,NA,TRBD1,TRBV16
CASRLPDSNEQFF,TGTGCTAGCAGGCTCCCCGACAGCAATGAGCAGTTCTTC,TRBJ2-1,NA,NA,TRBV7-7
CASSLNSYNEQFF,TGCGCCAGCAGCTTGAACAGTTACAATGAGCAGTTCTTC,TRBJ2-1,once,NA,TRBV5-1
CASSLDTWGGNYNEQFF,TGTGCCAGCAGCTTAGATACCTGGGGGGGAAATTACAATGAGCAGTTCTTC,TRBJ2-1,once,TRBD2,TRBV11-3
CASSVGLAGAYEQYF,TGTGCCAGCAGCGTAGGGCTAGCGGGGGCCTACGAGCAGTACTTC,TRBJ2-7,NA,TRBD2,TRBV9
CASSPDRTLNSPLHF,TGTGCCAGCAGCCCTGACAGAACCCTGAATTCACCCCTCCACTTT,TRBJ1-6,NA,NA,TRBV5-4
CASSVSTTNEKLFF,TGTGCCAGCAGCGTTAGTACAACTAATGAAAAACTGTTTTTT,TRBJ1-4,NA,NA,TRBV9
CASSLEHSVQREQYF,TGTGCCAGCAGCTTGGAGCACTCAGTTCAGCGGGAGCAGTACTTC,TRBJ2-7,NA,NA,TRBV5-6
CASSLTGGTADEQFF,TGTGCCAGCAGCTTAACAGGTGGGACAGCGGATGAGCAGTTCTTC,TRBJ2-1,NA,TRBD1,TRBV7-3
CASSVSSGGPYEQYF,TGTGCCAGTAGTGTCTCTAGCGGGGGACCCTACGAGCAGTACTTC,TRBJ2-7,NA,TRBD2,TRBV19
CASSSDRNAAEAFF,TGTGCCAGCAGCTCGGACAGGAACGCGGCTGAAGCTTTCTTT,TRBJ1-1,NA,TRBD1,TRBV7-2